This T cell receptor beta chain derives from a study of T cells in Graves' hyperthyroidism and ophthalmopathy. About this clonotype itself: Its antigen remains unknown.

This CDR3 is 14 amino acids long. The J segment lost 5 bases and the V segment lost 5 bases, leaving 6 bases of the junction unmatched. The germline V gene encodes CDR1 SGHVS and CDR2 FQNEAQ. Regarding the study as a whole: Using 13 V-J features, a model discriminated ophthalmopathy from stable hyperthyroidism. Most expanded thyroid clonotypes above 0.001 recurred in blood.

When ophthalmopathy did not progress within 18 months, Graves' hyperthyroidism was considered stable. The study enrolled patients aged 18 to 65 with newly diagnosed hyperthyroidism of under 2 months' duration. Researchers took RNA transcripts and amplified the TCR beta CDR3 regions from them. Carried out on the TCR CDR3, a first-round RT-PCR used the HTBI primer set. MiXCR, run by TCRdb on the multiplex PCR reads, gives a single entry per CDR3 protein. Altogether hundreds of thousands of distinct CDR3 sequences are present, about a sixth being singletons, with the ten largest covering roughly 13%. The V call is TRBV7-8, the J call TRBJ2-3; TRBD2 aligns across 8 bases. What was sequenced was blood. This clonotype originated in a woman aged 18-29 years with Graves' hyperthyroidism. The CDR3 sequence: CASSTLAGQDTQYF. The CDR3 region has the DNA TGTGCCAGCAGCACCTTAGCGGGGCAAGATACGCAGTATTTT.